The 5 T cell receptor beta chains in this list originate from one sample, sequenced in a study of blood T cells in healthy people across ages. Then a second PCR, running about 7 to 11 cycles, was carried out with a sample-barcoded 5' primer and a J-beta primer mix. TCRdb passed the 5' RACE reads through MiXCR, listing each CDR3 protein once. The sample lists about a million distinct CDR3 sequences, under 40% occurring once. The sequencing sample was made of blood. The receptors originated from a man aged 18 to 35 in good health.

V gene TRBV6-5 combines with J gene TRBJ2-1, with 14 bases aligning to TRBD2. Trimming cost V 3 bases and J 7 bases; bases outside gene matches: 11. CDR3 length equals 18 residues. CDR1 and CDR2 from the germline V gene are MNHEY and SVGAGI. Here the CDR3 reads CASSYSAPGLAGENEQFF. CDR3 nucleotide sequence: TGTGCCAGCAGTTATTCAGCCCCGGGACTAGCGGGGGAAAATGAGCAGTTCTTC.

This chain uses TRBV4-1 with TRBJ2-3, with 10 bases that match TRBD2. The CDR3 consists of 16 residues. Germline values: CDR1 MGHRA, CDR2 YSYEKL. The junction had 6 bases not matched to a gene; V was cut back by 0 bases and J by 6 bases. The CDR3 DNA follows: TGCGCCAGCAGCCAAGATATAACTAGCGGGGCGGATACGCAGTATTTT. Translating it yields CASSQDITSGADTQYF.

This clonotype has ten or more counts. The rearrangement uses TRBV20-1 and TRBJ2-3; 8 bases are shared with TRBD1. Germline V gives CDR1 DFQATT, CDR2 SNEGSKA (reference sequence). Trimming removed 5 bases from V and 4 bases from J; junction bases left unmatched: 8. The CDR3 has 14 residues. Here the CDR3 DNA reads TGCAGTGCTGACAGGGGAGTAATCGCAGATACGCAGTATTTT. Protein sequence: CSADRGVIADTQYF.

This clonotype occurred a few times. The DNA of the CDR3 is TGTGCCAGCAGGGAGGGACTGGCCAAAAACATTCAGTACTTC. The encoded protein is CASREGLAKNIQYF. The V call is TRBV6-2 or TRBV6-3, the J call TRBJ2-4; D might be TRBD2 (6 bases). This CDR3 has 14 residues. V was cut by 6 bases and J by 1 base, with 10 bases left in between. The V gene's germline CDR1 is MNHEY and CDR2 SVGEGT.

The chain links TRBV29-1 to TRBJ1-4; D gene unclear. The V gene's germline CDR1 is SQVTM and CDR2 ANQGSEA. The CDR3 sequence is 13 residues long. Trimming shortened V by 3 bases and J by 8 bases, and 13 bases separated the two germline ends. The CDR3 loop is CSVELSKGEKLFF. The DNA of the CDR3 is TGCAGCGTTGAGTTGTCAAAGGGAGAAAAACTGTTTTTT.